A selection of T cell receptor beta chains follows, all from one sample in a study of T cell repertoires in cytomegalovirus infection. These receptors are not linked to any known antigen. A single record per CDR3 protein comes from TCRdb applying MiXCR to the reads. The sample gives about 900,000 distinct CDR3 sequences, approximately 31% of which show up once; 11% to 15% is in the top ten. The sample here was cultured CD8+ T cells from PBMCs, taken from culture after CMV antigen stimulation. The source is a human donor in good health (CMV status not recorded). Some clones in this sample may be carry-over from other donors' samples. The CDR3 runs from the conserved cysteine through the conserved F or W. The D gene is left open where the match is weak. Expanded clones get a size class; other rows say once, few or many, or leave the size out.

clone size	V gene	D gene	J gene	CDR3 protein	CDR3 DNA
NA	TRBV6-1	NA	TRBJ1-4	CASSERGPRISSTNEKLFF	TGTGCCAGCAGTGAAAGGGGCCCCAGGATAAGTTCAACTAATGAAAAACTGTTTTTT
few	TRBV28	TRBD2	TRBJ2-7	CASSSPLSGGTNEQYF	TGTGCCAGCAGTTCTCCTCTTAGCGGGGGGACGAACGAGCAGTACTTC
NA	TRBV28	NA	TRBJ1-1	CASTYRMMYTEAFF	TGTGCCAGCACCTACAGGATGATGTACACTGAAGCTTTCTTT
few	TRBV7-3	TRBD2	TRBJ2-3	CASSLRGGLSPDTQYF	TGTGCCAGCAGCTTGCGGGGGGGCCTTTCCCCAGATACGCAGTATTTT
few	TRBV12-3/TRBV12-4	NA	TRBJ2-2	CASSPGSRELFF	TGTGCCAGCAGTCCAGGGAGCCGGGAGCTGTTTTTT
NA	TRBV14	NA	TRBJ1-4	CASSEGVSVPEKLFF	TGTGCCAGCAGTGAAGGAGTCAGCGTTCCGGAAAAACTGTTTTTT
few	TRBV6-2/TRBV6-3	NA	TRBJ1-2	CASSEDMNYGYTF	TGTGCCAGCAGCGAAGACATGAACTATGGCTACACCTTC
NA	TRBV10-3	NA	TRBJ1-4	CAIRGYPNEKLFF	TGTGCCATTAGGGGGTACCCGAATGAAAAACTGTTTTTT
NA	TRBV14	NA	TRBJ2-1	CVSSSLVGVSTYNEQFF	TGTGTCAGCAGCTCCCTCGTAGGAGTGAGCACCTACAATGAGCAGTTCTTC
NA	TRBV28	TRBD1	TRBJ1-3	CASTLDRGNTIYF	TGTGCCAGCACCCTTGACAGGGGGAACACCATATATTTT
many	TRBV5-5	NA	TRBJ1-5	CASRDGLSNQPQHF	TGTGCCAGCCGGGACGGCCTCAGCAATCAGCCCCAGCATTTT
many	TRBV6-2/TRBV6-3	TRBD1	TRBJ2-2	CASTRGRNGLLSGELFF	TGTGCCAGCACCAGGGGGCGTAATGGGTTGCTCAGCGGGGAGCTGTTTTTT
many	TRBV7-8	NA	TRBJ1-5	CASSSHTQQRVVGNQPQHF	TGTGCCAGCAGCTCCCACACCCAGCAGAGGGTTGTGGGCAATCAGCCCCAGCATTTT
NA	TRBV2	NA	TRBJ1-6	CASSEGQVLQNSPLHF	TGTGCCAGCAGTGAAGGGCAGGTCCTACAGAATTCACCCCTCCACTTT
NA	TRBV6-1	NA	TRBJ1-1	CASSEYPANTEAFF	TGTGCCAGCAGTGAATACCCGGCGAACACTGAAGCTTTCTTT
NA	TRBV12-3/TRBV12-4	TRBD1	TRBJ2-7	CASSAQGVAYEQYF	TGTGCCAGCAGTGCCCAGGGGGTAGCCTACGAGCAGTACTTC
NA	TRBV6-1	TRBD1	TRBJ2-7	CASSHGTGDEQYF	TGTGCCAGCAGTCACGGGACAGGGGACGAGCAGTACTTC
NA	TRBV5-8	NA	TRBJ1-1	CASSQVVATGRMNTEAFF	TGTGCCAGCAGCCAGGTAGTTGCCACGGGACGGATGAACACTGAAGCTTTCTTT
few	TRBV27	NA	TRBJ2-5	CASSLSRWGQETQYF	TGTGCCAGCAGTTTAAGTCGCTGGGGTCAAGAGACCCAGTACTTC
NA	TRBV11-2	NA	TRBJ1-1	CASSLITGTVNTEAFF	TGTGCCAGCAGCTTAATAACCGGGACGGTGAACACTGAAGCTTTCTTT
NA	TRBV6-2/TRBV6-3	NA	TRBJ1-2	CASSLAAGQLSYTF	TGTGCCAGCAGCCTTGCTGCAGGACAGTTAAGCTACACCTTC
many	TRBV7-8	NA	TRBJ1-4	CASSFNRGQANEKLFF	TGTGCCAGCAGCTTCAACCGGGGACAAGCTAATGAAAAACTGTTTTTT
NA	TRBV11-2	TRBD1	TRBJ1-1	CASSFWTGQRGTEAFF	TGTGCCAGCAGCTTTTGGACAGGGCAGCGCGGCACTGAAGCTTTCTTT
many	TRBV7-2	NA	TRBJ1-1	CASSTTGTANTEAFF	TGTGCCAGCAGCACTACCGGGACGGCGAACACTGAAGCTTTCTTT
many	TRBV7-6	TRBD1	TRBJ2-7	CASSLGGTAAYEQYF	TGTGCCAGCAGCTTAGGGGGGACAGCAGCCTACGAGCAGTACTTC